This T cell receptor (beta chain) was profiled in a study of blood T cell repertoires in COVID-19. Study-wide context: The origin of the acute and convalescent COVID-19 samples was the United States, Italy and Spain. The cDNA or gDNA used as material had been derived from T cells, B-cell-depleted T cells, or PBMCs.

Looked up from germline, CDR1 is SNHLY and CDR2 is FYNNEI. CDR3 length: 15 residues. V was pared by 3 bases and J by 0 bases, with 3 bases of the junction left unmatched. Original methodology: The authors estimated nucleated cell counts from reference gene primer amplification. Clones were sequenced by immunoSEQ multiplex PCR, and TCRdb holds only the in-frame ones, with some missing. V and J calls and clone size are as listed in that table; D and trimming were resolved from the DNA. The table records 93,000 or so clones, approximately 90% of them present only once. Sample: peripheral blood. The chain employs TRBV2 and TRBJ2-3; 7 bases fit TRBD2. This receptor was identified in a man aged 45 to 65 in a cohort sampled during active COVID-19. The CDR3 protein is CASSDPRESTDTQYF. The DNA of the CDR3 is TGTGCCAGCAGTGATCCGCGGGAGAGCACAGATACGCAGTATTTT.